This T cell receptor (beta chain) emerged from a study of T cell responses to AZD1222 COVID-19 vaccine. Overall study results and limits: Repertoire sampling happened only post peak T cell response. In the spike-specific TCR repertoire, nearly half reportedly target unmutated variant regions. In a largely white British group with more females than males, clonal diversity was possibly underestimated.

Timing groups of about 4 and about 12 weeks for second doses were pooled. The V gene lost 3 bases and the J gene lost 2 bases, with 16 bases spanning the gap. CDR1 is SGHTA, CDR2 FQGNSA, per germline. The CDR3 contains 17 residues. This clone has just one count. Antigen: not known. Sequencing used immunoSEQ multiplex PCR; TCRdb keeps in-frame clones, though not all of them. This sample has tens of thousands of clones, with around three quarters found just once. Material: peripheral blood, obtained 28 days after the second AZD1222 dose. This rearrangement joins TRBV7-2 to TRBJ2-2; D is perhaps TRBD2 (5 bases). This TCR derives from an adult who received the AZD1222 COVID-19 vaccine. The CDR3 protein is CASSFGVAGPNTGELFF. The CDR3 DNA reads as TGTGCCAGCAGCTTCGGGGTAGCCGGACCCAACACCGGGGAGCTGTTTTTT.